One sample yielded the 30 T cell receptor beta chains listed below, sequenced in a study of response to subunit inactivated influenza vaccine. MiXCR, applied by TCRdb to the RT-PCR reads, yields one record per CDR3 protein. The sample contains about 780,000 distinct CDR3 sequences, around 20% of which appear only once. Source: PBMCs from blood, taken 4 to 6 days after vaccination. The receptors come from a man over 45 who received an inactivated influenza vaccine.

The genes are TRBV6-1 and TRBJ2-7; the D call may be TRBD1 or TRBD2 (5 bases each). CDR3 length: 14 amino acids. Deletions cut 5 bases from V and 2 bases from J, with 13 bases between. In germline, CDR1 is MNHNS, CDR2 SASEGT. The CDR3 region has the DNA TGTGCCAGCAGTCGCCGGGACCCAACCTACGAGCAGTACTTC. Translation gives CASSRRDPTYEQYF.

The chain combines TRBV4-3 with TRBJ2-2; D call uncertain. Deletions cut 1 base from V and 1 base from J, with 7 bases between. The CDR3 runs to 15 residues. The germline gives CDR1 LGHNA, CDR2 YSLEER. Here the CDR3 reads CASSQGTVNTGELFF. DNA for the CDR3: TGCGCCAGCAGCCAAGGAACAGTGAACACCGGGGAGCTGTTTTTT.

The genes are TRBV15 and TRBJ2-1, with D perhaps being TRBD1 or TRBD2 (5 bases each). V lost 8 bases and J lost 8, with 13 bases in between. Germline lookup yields CDR1 LNHNV and CDR2 YYDKDF (reference sequence). This CDR3 has 12 amino acids. The CDR3 reads CATDVGDDEQFF. The CDR3 bases are TGTGCCACCGACGTGGGGGACGATGAGCAGTTCTTC.

The CDR3, as DNA: TGTGCCTGGAGCGTCATTAGCGGGAGGGCCGGTTGGGCTGAGCAGTTCTTC. Encoded protein: CAWSVISGRAGWAEQFF. The chain has TRBV30 and TRBJ2-1, with 11 bases that match TRBD2. The V segment lost 3 bases and the J segment 9 bases; nucleotides outside the gene matches: 16. Germline CDR1 GTSNPN, CDR2 SVGIG (reference sequence). The CDR3 consists of 17 residues.

This clonotype has just a few counts. The chain couples TRBV20-1 to TRBJ2-5; possibly TRBD2 for D (5 bases). This CDR3 is 15 amino acids long. The germline CDR1 and CDR2 sequences are DFQATT and SNEGSKA (reference sequence). The ends were cut back, 3 bases at V and 2 bases at J, with 16 bases in the middle. As DNA, the CDR3 is TGCAGTGCTAGTTCCGGCAGGAGGATTCAAGAGACCCAGTACTTC. Amino acids: CSASSGRRIQETQYF.

This chain links TRBV27 with TRBJ2-7; D is unresolved. The CDR3 covers 13 residues. V lost 5 bases to trimming and J lost 2 bases, with 10 bases between them. Germline CDR1 is MNHEY and CDR2 is SMNVEV (reference sequence). The CDR3: CASSTQEPYEQYF. The CDR3 DNA reads TGTGCCAGCAGTACCCAGGAGCCCTACGAGCAGTACTTC.

This clonotype was seen more than once but under ten times. The CDR3 loop is CASSLGLAGPSTDTQYF. CDR3 in DNA: TGTGCCAGCAGCTTAGGACTAGCGGGACCCAGCACAGATACGCAGTATTTT. The rearrangement uses TRBV2 and TRBJ2-3, with 12 bases aligning to TRBD2. CDR1 and CDR2 from the germline V gene are SNHLY and FYNNEI. The length of the CDR3 is 17 residues. Trimming at V came to 6 bases and at J to 0 bases, leaving 7 bases not matched to a gene.

In this sample, this clonotype turned up a few times. The chain joins TRBV15 to TRBJ2-7; 8 bases are shared with TRBD1. V lost 0 bases, J lost 3 bases, and 7 bases stayed unmatched. Per the germline V gene, CDR1 is LNHNV and CDR2 is YYDKDF (reference sequence). This CDR3 is built from 16 residues. The CDR3 bases are TGTGCCACCAGCAGAGATGTCGGACAGGGAATCTACGAGCAGTACTTC. Protein product: CATSRDVGQGIYEQYF.

Of note for this clonotype: At one boundary the junction diverges from the germline segment, which might be a read error. This rearrangement joins TRBV20-1 to TRBJ2-2; TRBD2 agrees at 12 bases. This CDR3 region has 18 residues. The germline gives CDR1 DFQATT, CDR2 SNEGSKA (reference sequence). CDR3 DNA: TGCTGTGCTAGAGGCCGGGGACTAGCGGGCGCTCGGACCGGGGAGCTGTTTTTT. Its protein is CCARGRGLAGARTGELFF.

The rearrangement links TRBV20-1 to TRBJ2-1; D gene uncertain. The ends were cut back, 3 bases at V and 0 bases at J, with 12 bases in the middle. Germline loops: CDR1 DFQATT, CDR2 SNEGSKA (reference sequence). The CDR3 has 15 residues. The CDR3 loop reads CSASGLLHSYNEQFF. In DNA form, the CDR3 reads TGCAGTGCTAGTGGGCTCCTGCACTCCTACAATGAGCAGTTCTTC.

The J gene is TRBJ2-7, the V gene TRBV5-1; TRBD2 is a possible D gene (6 bases). Germline V lookup: CDR1 SGHRS, CDR2 YFSETQ. The CDR3 runs to 17 residues. V was pared by 2 bases and J by 2 bases, with 20 bases between. The CDR3, as DNA: TGCGCCAGCAGCTTTCGTCCCATCAGCGGGTGGACCTACGAGCAGTACTTC. It codes for CASSFRPISGWTYEQYF.

The gene calls are TRBV16 and TRBJ2-2; tentative D call: TRBD2 (6 bases). Germline CDR1 is KGHSY and CDR2 is FQNENV. The CDR3 has 14 residues. The germline V and J ends were trimmed by 5 bases and 1 base, with 8 bases remaining between them. CDR3 bases: TGTGCCAGCAGCACTAGCCTGAACACCGGGGAGCTGTTTTTT. Translating gives CASSTSLNTGELFF.

The J gene is TRBJ2-7, the V gene TRBV24-1; 11 bases are shared with TRBD2. CDR1 KGHDR and CDR2 SFDVKD come from the germline V gene. V lost 8 bases and J lost 2; bases outside the gene matches: 10. The CDR3 consists of 16 residues. The CDR3 nucleotides read TGTGCCACCACCCCTAAGACTAGCGGGACCACCTACGAGCAGTACTTC. Translating it yields CATTPKTSGTTYEQYF.

The chain combines TRBV7-9 with TRBJ1-1; possible D gene TRBD1, 6 bases. Germline V gene sequence: CDR1 SEHNR, CDR2 FQNEAQ (reference sequence). The CDR3 has 12 amino acids. The V gene lost 7 bases and the J gene lost 1 base, with 7 bases spanning the gap. The DNA for the CDR3 is TGTGCCAGCACCAGGGGGAACACTGAAGCTTTCTTT. Protein product: CASTRGNTEAFF.

This clonotype was seen only a few times. V usage is TRBV7-9 and J usage is TRBJ2-5; 11 bases agree with TRBD1. Germline lookup yields CDR1 SEHNR and CDR2 FQNEAQ (reference sequence). There are 16 residues in the CDR3. The trim removed 5 bases at V and 4 bases at J, leaving 9 bases unmatched. This CDR3 is CASSPPRTGGSETQYF. The CDR3 coding sequence is TGTGCCAGCAGCCCGCCAAGGACAGGGGGCTCAGAGACCCAGTACTTC. Supplemented by reference TRBV7-9 and TRBJ2-5, the full variable domain reads DTGVSQNPRHKITKRGQNVTFRCDPISEHNRLYWYRQTLGQGPEFLTYFQNEAQLEKSRLLSDRFSAERPKGSFSTLEIQRTEQGDSAMYLCASSPPRTGGSETQYFGPGTRLLVL.

The rearrangement joins TRBV10-3 to TRBJ2-1, with D tentatively TRBD1 (6 bases). This CDR3 is built from 16 residues. Looked up from germline, CDR1 is ENHRY and CDR2 is SYGVKD. The germline V and J ends were trimmed by 4 bases and 0 bases, with 13 bases remaining between them. CDR3 loop: CAISGVRQVSYNEQFF. The CDR3 nucleotides read TGTGCCATCAGTGGCGTGAGACAGGTCTCCTACAATGAGCAGTTCTTC.

This clonotype was detected a few times. This sequence joins TRBV27 and TRBJ2-4; D gene unclear. The germline CDR1 and CDR2 sequences are MNHEY and SMNVEV (reference sequence). Trimming took 3 bases from V and 1 from J, leaving 10 bases between them. CDR3 length: 15 amino acids. The CDR3 sequence: CASSFGHPAKNIQYF. Here the CDR3 DNA reads TGTGCCAGCAGTTTTGGTCATCCCGCCAAAAACATTCAGTACTTC.

This clonotype was seen a handful of times. The chain uses TRBV4-3 and TRBJ1-2, with D unresolved. This CDR3 spans 13 amino acids. Germline loops: CDR1 LGHNA, CDR2 YSLEER. V dropped 0 bases and J dropped 5 bases, with 7 bases sitting between them. The CDR3 nucleotides read TGCGCCAGCAGCCAAGAACAGTTTTATGGCTACACCTTC. Amino acids: CASSQEQFYGYTF.

This clonotype was found a few times. The chain combines TRBV6-2 or TRBV6-3 with TRBJ2-7; D is undetermined. The CDR3 length is 12 residues. From germline, CDR1 is MNHEY and CDR2 SVGEGT. Deletions cut 6 bases from V and 4 bases from J, with 10 bases between. This CDR3 is CASRSSDYEQYF. In DNA, the CDR3 is TGTGCCAGCAGGTCCAGCGATTACGAGCAGTACTTC.

The rearrangement uses TRBV5-1 and TRBJ2-3, with D perhaps TRBD1 or TRBD2 (5 bases each). Germline lookup yields CDR1 SGHRS and CDR2 YFSETQ. There are 20 residues in the CDR3. The ends were cut back, 5 bases at V and 3 bases at J, with 31 bases in the middle. DNA for the CDR3: TGCGCCAGCAGAGTCCTCCGGGACCTCACTGGGGCCGGCCGAACAGATACGCAGTATTTT. Its protein is CASRVLRDLTGAGRTDTQYF.

J is TRBJ2-1 and V is TRBV6-2 or TRBV6-3; D uncertain. The CDR3 loop spans 15 amino acids. The ends were cut back, 7 bases at V and 5 bases at J, with 18 bases in the middle. Germline V CDR1 and CDR2: MNHEY, SVGEGT. CDR3 in amino acids: CASTSLWGSNNEQFF. The CDR3 DNA sequence: TGTGCCAGCACTTCCCTGTGGGGATCAAACAATGAGCAGTTCTTC.

There are a few counts of this clonotype. V usage is TRBV4-2 and J usage is TRBJ2-1, with 9 bases lining up with TRBD2. The V and J ends lost 2 bases and 2 bases, in that order; junction bases with no gene match: 4. The CDR3 contains 16 residues. Germline CDR1 LGHNA, CDR2 YNFKEQ. CDR3: CASSQYLAGTYNEQFF. The CDR3 DNA reads as TGTGCCAGCAGCCAATACCTAGCGGGGACCTACAATGAGCAGTTCTTC.

V gene TRBV12-3 or TRBV12-4 combines with J gene TRBJ2-5; D perhaps matches TRBD1 (6 bases). Trimming removed 2 bases at V and 6 bases at J, with 16 bases between. The CDR3 runs 15 residues. In DNA, the CDR3 is TGTGCCAGCAGTTTATCAGGGGTAGTTTGGAAGACCCAGTACTTC. This codes for CASSLSGVVWKTQYF.

The V call is TRBV7-2, the J call TRBJ2-1, with D perhaps matching TRBD2 (5 bases). Germline lookup yields CDR1 SGHTA and CDR2 FQGNSA. The CDR3 contains 16 residues. The V gene lost 1 base and the J gene lost 2 bases, with 12 bases spanning the gap. The CDR3 reads CASSLGRGITYNEQFF. The CDR3 nucleotides are TGTGCCAGCAGCTTAGGTCGGGGTATTACCTACAATGAGCAGTTCTTC.

The chain carries TRBV12-3 or TRBV12-4 and TRBJ2-7; D uncertain. This CDR3 is built from 15 residues. V was cut by 1 base and J by 2 bases, with 12 bases left in between. The chain's CDR3 is CASSLVGPVAYEQYF. The DNA of the CDR3 is TGTGCCAGCAGTTTAGTCGGGCCAGTGGCCTACGAGCAGTACTTC.

This clonotype was counted ten times or more. The V call is TRBV6-5, the J call TRBJ1-2; maybe TRBD1 (5 bases). CDR1 and CDR2 (germline): MNHEY, SVGAGI. The V and J ends lost 6 bases and 4 bases respectively, with 9 bases between them. This CDR3 is 12 amino acids long. This CDR3 reads CASSQGAYGYTF. The CDR3, as DNA: TGTGCCAGCAGCCAGGGTGCCTATGGCTACACCTTC.

The chain recombines TRBV7-3 with TRBJ1-3; D unclear. The CDR3 length is 16 residues. V was cut by 4 bases and J by 0 bases, with 13 bases left in between. Germline lookup yields CDR1 SGHTA and CDR2 FQGTGA. Here the CDR3 DNA reads TGTGCCAGCAGCTCCGACCCTCCGGGCTCTGGAAACACCATATATTTT. It codes for CASSSDPPGSGNTIYF.

This clonotype was counted at least ten times. The CDR3 DNA is TGTGCCACCAGTGATCCGGGACCGCAAGTCGGGGAGACCCAGTACTTC. Translated, it gives CATSDPGPQVGETQYF. The chain couples TRBV24-1 to TRBJ2-5; the D call may be TRBD1 or TRBD2 (5 bases each). CDR1 and CDR2 (germline): KGHDR, SFDVKD. The CDR3 sequence is 16 residues long. V lost 3 bases to trimming and J lost 5 bases, with 18 bases between them.

This clonotype was counted ten times or more. J is TRBJ2-7 and V is TRBV27; 8 bases match TRBD2. Germline V CDR1 and CDR2: MNHEY, SMNVEV (reference sequence). V gave up 6 bases and J gave up 2 bases; unmatched junction bases: 12. The CDR3 consists of 16 residues. The CDR3 loop is CASSPIAGSSPYEQYF. The CDR3 nucleotides read TGTGCCAGCAGCCCTATAGCGGGGAGTTCCCCCTACGAGCAGTACTTC.

V and J are TRBV27 and TRBJ2-7; D is possibly TRBD2 (5 bases). This CDR3 has 15 residues. Per germline, CDR1 MNHEY and CDR2 SMNVEV (reference sequence). Trimming left V 6 bases short and J 9 bases short, with 24 bases between. The CDR3 DNA follows: TGTGCCAGCAGGACTGAGAGCGGAGGCCATCAACGGCAGTACTTC. It encodes CASRTESGGHQRQYF.